This T cell receptor beta chain stems from a study of beta chain features in type 1 diabetes. Study results and caveats: There was a moderate but significant shortening of TCRB CDR3s in all four CD4+ subsets of Type 1 diabetes patients.

The entirety of the isolated RNA underwent reverse transcription, so expressed TCRB transcripts were sequenced. The method was immunoSEQ multiplex PCR; TCRdb's version includes in-frame clones alone and lacks a portion of them. The data contain under 350,000 clones, 20% to 25% of them singletons. A note on this clone: Its antigen is not identified.

The V gene's germline CDR1 is SNHLY and CDR2 FYNNEI. This CDR3 has 15 residues. The V and J ends lost 2 bases and 3 bases, in that order; junction bases with no gene match: 4. Using CD45RO/CCR7/CD25/CD127/CD95/CD27, CD4+ naive, central memory, regulatory and stem cell-like memory cells were sorted. The chain recombines TRBV2 with TRBJ2-1; 7 bases align to TRBD2. The TCR sequence derives from a woman in her 30s with type 1 diabetes. Specimen: naive CD4+ T cells from blood. CDR3 coding DNA: TGTGCCAGCAGTGAACAAGGACTAGACTACAATGAGCAGTTCTTC. Protein product: CASSEQGLDYNEQFF.